This T cell receptor (beta chain) emerged from a study of CD4+ T cells in melanoma. Sequenced by immunoSEQ multiplex PCR; TCRdb stores in-frame clones only, minus some. Altogether around 18,000 clones are present, roughly 80% being singletons, with the ten largest covering around 5.1%. Sequenced input: cells from a culture (not recorded whether cultured in vitro). The sequence was obtained from a human donor with melanoma.

CDR3 bases: TGTGCCACCAGCAGAGGCGAACAGGGAGGTGAGCAGTTCTTC. Translated: CATSRGEQGGEQFF. The genes are TRBV15 and TRBJ2-1; D might be TRBD1 or TRBD2, each matching 6 bases. This CDR3 is built from 14 residues. CDR1 is LNHNV, CDR2 YYDKDF, per germline (reference sequence). V was cut by 1 base and J by 9 bases, with 13 bases left in between.